One and the same sample provided the 4 T cell receptor beta chains below, sequenced in a study of cytomegalovirus exposure and HLA in healthy donors. Vbeta (60) and Jbeta (13) primers were used in the PCR. Assay: immunoSEQ multiplex PCR; the TCRdb copy retains only in-frame clones and omits some. The sample holds fewer than 150,000 clones. Specimen: PBMCs. The receptor set was obtained from a woman in her fifties or sixties in good health and CMV-seronegative.

The genes are TRBV4-2 and TRBJ1-4, with D possibly matching TRBD1 (6 bases). Trimming pared 5 bases from V and 14 bases from J, leaving 18 bases between. Looked up from germline, CDR1 is LGHNA and CDR2 is YNFKEQ. This CDR3 is built from 13 residues. The CDR3 DNA is TGTGCCAGCAGCACCAGGGACACCGGTTTGCTGTTTTTT. It specifies CASSTRDTGLLFF.

V gene TRBV2 combines with J gene TRBJ2-7, with 11 positions matching TRBD2. CDR3 length: 17 residues. Trimming removed 10 bases from V and 1 base from J; junction bases left unmatched: 15. Germline CDR1 is SNHLY and CDR2 is FYNNEI. CDR3 region: CAILLMTSGELSYEQYF. The CDR3 DNA reads TGTGCCATCCTATTAATGACTAGCGGGGAGCTATCCTACGAGCAGTACTTC.

The chain has TRBV5-1 and TRBJ1-3; TRBD1 matches at 8 bases. Germline trimming cut 5 bases from V and 0 bases from J; bases unmatched to any gene: 7. The CDR3 contains 16 residues. Germline lookup yields CDR1 SGHRS and CDR2 YFSETQ. CDR3 DNA sequence: TGCGCCAGCAGAAATGGACAGGGTCACTCTGGAAACACCATATATTTT. Protein sequence: CASRNGQGHSGNTIYF.

This chain connects TRBV29-1 to TRBJ2-1, with 8 nucleotides matching TRBD2. The CDR3 contains 12 residues. V was clipped by 4 bases and J by 8 bases; unmatched bases: 4. Germline V gene data show CDR1 as SQVTM and CDR2 as ANQGSEA. CDR3 in amino acids: CSVVAGGYEQFF. In DNA form, the CDR3 reads TGCAGCGTTGTGGCGGGAGGTTATGAGCAGTTCTTC.